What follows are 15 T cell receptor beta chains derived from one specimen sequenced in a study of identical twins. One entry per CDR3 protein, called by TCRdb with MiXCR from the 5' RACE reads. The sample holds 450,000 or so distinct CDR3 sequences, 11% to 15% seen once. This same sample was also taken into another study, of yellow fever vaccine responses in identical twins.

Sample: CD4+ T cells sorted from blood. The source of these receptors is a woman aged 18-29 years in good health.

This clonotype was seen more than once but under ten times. CDR3 sequence (DNA): TGCGCCAGCAGCTTGGCTCCGGGACAGGGTTTCCACGAGCAGTACTTC. Translating it yields CASSLAPGQGFHEQYF. This chain joins TRBV5-1 and TRBJ2-7; 9 positions agree with TRBD1. V shed 0 bases and J 5 bases; nucleotides not matched to a gene: 9. CDR1 SGHRS and CDR2 YFSETQ come from the germline V gene. The CDR3 length is 16 residues.

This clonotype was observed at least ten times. DNA for the CDR3: TGTGCCAGCATCTCTCAATCTGGGGCCAACGTCCTGACTTTC. Amino acids: CASISQSGANVLTF. The V call is TRBV3-1, the J call TRBJ2-6; D gene uncertain. Germline CDR1 LGHDT, CDR2 YNNKEL (reference sequence). The CDR3 covers 14 residues. The ends were cut back, 7 bases at V and 1 base at J, with 8 bases in the middle.

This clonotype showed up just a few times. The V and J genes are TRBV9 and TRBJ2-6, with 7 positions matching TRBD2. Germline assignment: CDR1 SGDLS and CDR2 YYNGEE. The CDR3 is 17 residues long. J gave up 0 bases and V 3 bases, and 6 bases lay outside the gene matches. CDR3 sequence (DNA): TGTGCCAGCAGCGGGCGGGGAGGGCACTCTGGGGCCAACGTCCTGACTTTC. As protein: CASSGRGGHSGANVLTF.

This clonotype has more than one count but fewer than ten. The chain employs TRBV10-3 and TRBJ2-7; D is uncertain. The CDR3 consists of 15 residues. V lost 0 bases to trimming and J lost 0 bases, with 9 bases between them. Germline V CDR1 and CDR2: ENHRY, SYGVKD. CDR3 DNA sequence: TGTGCCATCAGTGAGTCGAGTCTAAACTCCTACGAGCAGTACTTC. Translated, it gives CAISESSLNSYEQYF.

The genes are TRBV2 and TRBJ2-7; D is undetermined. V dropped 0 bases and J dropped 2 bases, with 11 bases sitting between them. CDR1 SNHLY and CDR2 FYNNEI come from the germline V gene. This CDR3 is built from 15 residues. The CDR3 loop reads CASSEADLLAYEQYF. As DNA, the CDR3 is TGTGCCAGCAGTGAAGCGGACCTATTAGCCTACGAGCAGTACTTC.

The CDR3 sequence is CSVGSGSNAGELFF. Written as DNA, the CDR3 is TGCAGCGTTGGGAGCGGGAGTAATGCCGGGGAGCTGTTTTTT. This chain uses TRBV29-1 with TRBJ2-2; 8 nucleotides line up with TRBD2. In germline, CDR1 is SQVTM, CDR2 ANQGSEA. With 4 bases clipped from V and 6 bases from J, the junction kept 7 bases outside the gene matches. This CDR3 is 14 amino acids long.

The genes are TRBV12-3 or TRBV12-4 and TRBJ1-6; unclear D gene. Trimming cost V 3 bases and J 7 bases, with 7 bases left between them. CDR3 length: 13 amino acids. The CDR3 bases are TGTGCCAGCAGTTTGGCACTGAATTCACCCCTCCACTTT. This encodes CASSLALNSPLHF.

The CDR3 region has the DNA TGCGCCAGCGACCCCGGGACCGCGCAAGAGACCCAGTACTTC. Protein: CASDPGTAQETQYF. The chain couples TRBV5-1 to TRBJ2-5; perhaps D is TRBD1 or TRBD2 (5 bases each). V was pared by 7 bases and J by 2 bases, with 15 bases between. Germline loops: CDR1 SGHRS, CDR2 YFSETQ. The CDR3 runs 14 residues.

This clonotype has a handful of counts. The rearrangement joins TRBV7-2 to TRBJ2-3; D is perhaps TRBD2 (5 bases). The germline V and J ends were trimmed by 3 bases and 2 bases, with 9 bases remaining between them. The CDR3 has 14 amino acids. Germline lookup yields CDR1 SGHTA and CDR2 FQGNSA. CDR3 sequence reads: CASSFSLATDTQYF. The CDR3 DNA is TGTGCCAGCAGCTTTTCTCTAGCCACAGATACGCAGTATTTT.

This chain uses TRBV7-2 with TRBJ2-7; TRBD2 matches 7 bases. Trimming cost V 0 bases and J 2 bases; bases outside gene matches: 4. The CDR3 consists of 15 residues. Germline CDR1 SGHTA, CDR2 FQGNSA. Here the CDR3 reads CASSLARERAYEQYF. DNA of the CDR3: TGTGCCAGCAGCTTAGCGCGGGAGCGCGCCTACGAGCAGTACTTC.

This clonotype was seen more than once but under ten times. CDR3 in DNA: TGTGCCACCAGTGCCATAAGGGGCGCAGGGCCTGGGCACACAGATACGCAGTATTTT. It translates to CATSAIRGAGPGHTDTQYF. The chain employs TRBV24-1 and TRBJ2-3; perhaps TRBD1 as D (5 bases). The V end was cut by 5 bases, the J end by 2 bases, with 25 bases between. Germline lookup yields CDR1 KGHDR and CDR2 SFDVKD. CDR3 length: 19 residues.

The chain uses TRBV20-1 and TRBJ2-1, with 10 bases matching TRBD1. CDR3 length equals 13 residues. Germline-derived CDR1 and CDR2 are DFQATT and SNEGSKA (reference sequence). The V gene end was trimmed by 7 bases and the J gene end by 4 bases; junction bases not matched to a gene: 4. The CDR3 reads CSEPGQGYNEQFF. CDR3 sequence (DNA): TGCAGTGAACCGGGACAGGGGTACAATGAGCAGTTCTTC.

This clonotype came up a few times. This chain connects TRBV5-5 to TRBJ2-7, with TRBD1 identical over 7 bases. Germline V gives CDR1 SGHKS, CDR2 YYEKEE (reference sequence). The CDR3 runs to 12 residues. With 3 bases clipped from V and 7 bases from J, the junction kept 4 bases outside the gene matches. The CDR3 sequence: CASSYAGGEQYF. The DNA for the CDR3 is TGTGCCAGCAGCTATGCAGGGGGAGAGCAGTACTTC. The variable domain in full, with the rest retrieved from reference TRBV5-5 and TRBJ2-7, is DAGVTQSPTHLIKTRGQQVTLRCSPISGHKSVSWYQQVLGQGPQFIFQYYEKEERGRGNFPDRFSARQFPNYSSELNVNALLLGDSALYLCASSYAGGEQYFGPGTRLTVT.

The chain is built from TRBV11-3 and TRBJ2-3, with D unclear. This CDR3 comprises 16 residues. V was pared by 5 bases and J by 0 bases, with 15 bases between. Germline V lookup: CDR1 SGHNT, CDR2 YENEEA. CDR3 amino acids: CASSPSSRSSTDTQYF. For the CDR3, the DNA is TGTGCCAGCAGCCCCTCAAGTCGGAGTAGCACAGATACGCAGTATTTT. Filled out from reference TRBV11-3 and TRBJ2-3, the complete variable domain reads EAGVVQSPRYKIIEKKQPVAFWCNPISGHNTLYWYLQNLGQGPELLIRYENEEAVDDSQLPKDRFSAERLKGVDSTLKIQPAELGDSAVYLCASSPSSRSSTDTQYFGPGTRLTVL.

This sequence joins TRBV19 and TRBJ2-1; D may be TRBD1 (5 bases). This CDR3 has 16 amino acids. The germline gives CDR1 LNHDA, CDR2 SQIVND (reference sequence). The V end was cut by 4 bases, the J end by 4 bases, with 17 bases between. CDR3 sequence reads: CASSTVGIGAYNEQFF. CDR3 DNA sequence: TGTGCCAGTAGTACGGTAGGGATTGGGGCTTACAATGAGCAGTTCTTC. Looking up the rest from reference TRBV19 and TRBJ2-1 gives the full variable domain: DGGITQSPKYLFRKEGQNVTLSCEQNLNHDAMYWYRQDPGQGLRLIYYSQIVNDFQKGDIAEGYSVSREKKESFPLTVTSAQKNPTAFYLCASSTVGIGAYNEQFFGPGTRLTVL.